The 10 T cell receptor beta chains reported below all come from one sample, sequenced in a study of cytotoxic CD8 clonotypes in ibrutinib-treated CLL. The repertoire was sequenced with immunoSEQ multiplex PCR; TCRdb's copy has only in-frame clones and lacks some. The data show about 68,000 clones, around two thirds seen once. This material consisted of PBMCs, taken after 12 months of ibrutinib treatment. Receptor source: a human donor with chronic lymphocytic leukemia.

The chain employs TRBV6-5 and TRBJ2-1; 7 nucleotides align to TRBD1. The CDR3 consists of 15 residues. With V trimmed by 0 bases and J by 4 bases, 3 bases remained unmatched. The germline gives CDR1 MNHEY, CDR2 SVGAGI. The CDR3 bases are TGTGCCAGCAGTTACTCGACAGGGCTGTACAATGAGCAGTTCTTC. Amino acids: CASSYSTGLYNEQFF.

The chain links TRBV7-3 to TRBJ2-2, with TRBD1 matching over 7 bases. The V gene's germline CDR1 is SGHTA and CDR2 FQGTGA. This CDR3 spans 15 amino acids. V lost 5 bases, J lost 2 bases, and 5 bases stayed unmatched. CDR3 sequence reads: CASSPDRSNTGELFF. The CDR3, as DNA: TGTGCCAGCAGCCCGGACAGGTCCAACACCGGGGAGCTGTTTTTT.

The chain combines TRBV6-6 with TRBJ1-4, with D perhaps matching TRBD1 (6 bases). Trimming pared 6 bases from V and 7 bases from J, leaving 15 bases between. This CDR3 spans 14 amino acids. Germline V gene data show CDR1 as MNHNY and CDR2 as SVGAGI (reference sequence). The CDR3 region is CASRDWGRGEKLFF. The CDR3, as DNA: TGTGCCAGCAGGGATTGGGGGCGCGGTGAAAAACTGTTTTTT.

This clone was picked up many times. This chain uses TRBV10-3 with TRBJ1-4; D not resolved. Germline V CDR1 and CDR2: ENHRY, SYGVKD. V was cut by 6 bases and J by 0 bases, with 17 bases left in between. The CDR3 has 17 residues. The CDR3 protein is CAISTPTGGATNEKLFF. In DNA, the CDR3 is TGTGCCATCAGCACACCGACGGGCGGGGCAACTAATGAAAAACTGTTTTTT.

The chain carries TRBV19 and TRBJ2-3, with 11 bases aligning to TRBD2. CDR1 LNHDA and CDR2 SQIVND come from the germline V gene (reference sequence). V lost 5 bases to trimming and J lost 2 bases; unmatched junction nucleotides: 3. CDR3 size: 15 residues. The CDR3 nucleotides read TGTGCCAGTAGTCGGACTAGCGGGCCCACAGATACGCAGTATTTT. Its translation is CASSRTSGPTDTQYF.

This chain joins TRBV5-6 and TRBJ1-4; a possible D gene is TRBD1 (5 bases). Trimming left V 2 bases short and J 0 bases short, with 17 bases between. Germline V gene sequence: CDR1 SGHDT, CDR2 YYEEEE. This CDR3 comprises 18 residues. The CDR3 DNA sequence: TGTGCCAGCAGCTTCCAAACGGTCAGGGCGGCAACTAATGAAAAACTGTTTTTT. Amino acids: CASSFQTVRAATNEKLFF.

V gene TRBV2 combines with J gene TRBJ1-1, with unresolved D. Germline V lookup: CDR1 SNHLY, CDR2 FYNNEI. CDR3 length: 13 residues. Trimming left V 7 bases short and J 0 bases short, with 9 bases between. DNA of the CDR3: TGTGCCAGCATAATTGAGGTGAACACTGAAGCTTTCTTT. Amino acids: CASIIEVNTEAFF.

V gene TRBV28 combines with J gene TRBJ1-4; D call uncertain. CDR1 is MDHEN, CDR2 SYDVKM, per germline. CDR3 size: 14 residues. V lost 3 bases and J lost 0, with 5 bases in between. Written as DNA, the CDR3 is TGTGCCAGCAGTTTTGTGCCAACTAATGAAAAACTGTTTTTT. Its translation is CASSFVPTNEKLFF.

The chain carries TRBV11-2 and TRBJ2-3; TRBD2 matches at 11 bases. CDR3 length: 19 amino acids. CDR1 and CDR2 (germline): SGHAT, FQNNGV. V was pared by 0 bases and J by 0 bases, with 8 bases of the junction left unmatched. The CDR3 loop reads CASSLERGLAGGSTDTQYF. In DNA form, the CDR3 reads TGTGCCAGCAGCTTAGAGAGAGGGCTAGCGGGGGGTAGCACAGATACGCAGTATTTT.

This clone is deemed medium-sized. DNA of the CDR3: TGTGCCAGCAGCTTTGGGGGCGGGGGCACCGGGGAGCTGTTTTTT. Its protein product is CASSFGGGGTGELFF. V is TRBV11-2 and J is TRBJ2-2, with D tentatively TRBD2 (7 bases). This CDR3 has 15 residues. V was clipped by 3 bases and J by 4 bases, with 12 bases between them. In germline, CDR1 is SGHAT, CDR2 FQNNGV.